The rows below give T cell receptor beta chains drawn from one sample of a study of CD8+ T cells in alopecia areata. Sequenced by immunoSEQ multiplex PCR; TCRdb stores in-frame clones only, minus some. Of about 190,000 clones listed, 50% to 60% are singletons. The source material was CD4+ T cells sorted from blood, sampled at week 4, from a patient treated with tofacitinib. The receptors were gathered from a human donor with alopecia areata. CDR3s include the opening cysteine and the closing phenylalanine or tryptophan. D genes are given only for firm matches. Some rows mark clone size as missing; the rest say once, few, many or name a class of expanded clone.

.	TRBV5-1	TRBJ2-1	.	TGCGCCAGCAGCTTGGTAGTCCCCTTAGATGAGCAGTTCTTC	CASSLVVPLDEQFF
.	TRBV6-6	TRBJ2-3	TRBD1	TGTGCCAGCAGTCAGGGACAGGGTAGTACAGATACGCAGTATTTT	CASSQGQGSTDTQYF
once	TRBV27	TRBJ2-7	TRBD2	TGTGCCAGCAGATACCGGACTAGCGGGAGCTACGAGCAGTACTTC	CASRYRTSGSYEQYF
.	TRBV6-1	TRBJ2-5	TRBD2	TGTGCCAGCAGGTGGACTAGCGGACAAGAGACCCAGTACTTC	CASRWTSGQETQYF
.	TRBV30	TRBJ2-5	TRBD2	TGTGCCTGGAGTCGGGGGGAGTTTGGAGAGACCCAGTACTTC	CAWSRGEFGETQYF
few	TRBV13	TRBJ2-1	TRBD1	TGTGCCAGCAGCTTAGGCCGCCAGACAGGGTACTACAATGAGCAGTTCTTC	CASSLGRQTGYYNEQFF
.	TRBV25-1	TRBJ1-5	TRBD1	TGTGCCAGCAGCGAGGAGGGACAGCCCAATCAGCCCCAGCATTTT	CASSEEGQPNQPQHF
.	TRBV30	TRBJ2-7	.	TGTGCCTGGAGTGTAAACGGGGCAGGGCGGTACGAGCAGTACTTC	CAWSVNGAGRYEQYF
.	TRBV5-6	TRBJ2-1	TRBD2	TGTGCCAGCAGCTTGAGGGGACTAGCGGGGTCCTACAATGAGCAGTTCTTC	CASSLRGLAGSYNEQFF
.	TRBV5-1	TRBJ2-5	TRBD1	TGCGCCAGCAGCCAGGACAGGCAAGAGACCCAGTACTTC	CASSQDRQETQYF
few	TRBV14	TRBJ2-1	TRBD2	TGTGCCAGCAGCCAACAGGGCGGGGGTGAGCAGTTCTTC	CASSQQGGGEQFF
.	TRBV2	TRBJ2-7	.	TGTGCCAGCAAAGGAGACCAATACTCCTACGAGCAGTACTTC	CASKGDQYSYEQYF
.	TRBV5-1	TRBJ2-6	.	TGCGCCAGCTTCCCCGGAGCTGGGGCCAACGTCCTGACTTTC	CASFPGAGANVLTF
few	TRBV10-3	TRBJ2-2	TRBD2	TGTGCCATCAGTGAACAAAGACTAGCGGGAGAAGGAGGGGAGCTGTTTTTT	CAISEQRLAGEGGELFF
few	TRBV6-1	TRBJ2-7	.	TGTGCCAGCAGTGGGGGGGCGCGGGTCGAGCAGTACTTC	CASSGGARVEQYF
.	TRBV2	TRBJ2-1	.	TGTGCCAGCAGTCCTGGGGCGGGTCGCAATGAGCAGTTCTTC	CASSPGAGRNEQFF
few	TRBV20-1	TRBJ2-3	.	TGCAGTGCTAGTTTGGCTGATACGCAGTATTTT	CSASLADTQYF
few	TRBV29-1	TRBJ2-1	TRBD2	TGCAGCGGGACTAGCGGGAGGAAGGAGCAGTTCTTC	CSGTSGRKEQFF
.	TRBV20-1	TRBJ2-7	.	TGCAGTGCTAGAGGGGGTTACGAGCAGTACTTC	CSARGGYEQYF
.	TRBV29-1	TRBJ1-2	TRBD1	TGCAGCGAAACCGACAGGGGGGGAGGCTACACCTTC	CSETDRGGGYTF
.	TRBV6-5	TRBJ2-7	TRBD2	TGTGCCAGCAGTTACTCGAAGGGGAGGGACGAGCAGTACTTC	CASSYSKGRDEQYF
.	TRBV29-1	TRBJ2-7	.	TGCAGCGTGGGTAGGGACTTCTACGAGCAGTACTTC	CSVGRDFYEQYF
.	TRBV9	TRBJ2-6	.	TGTGCCAGCAGCGTAGCGTCTGGGGCCAACGTCCTGACTTTC	CASSVASGANVLTF
few	TRBV29-1	TRBJ2-5	.	TGCAGCGCGGGGCGGGGTTCCCAAGAGACCCAGTACTTC	CSAGRGSQETQYF
.	TRBV5-4	TRBJ2-5	TRBD2	TGTGCCACTACAAGCGGGAGCGCCCAAGAGACCCAGTACTTC	CATTSGSAQETQYF
few	TRBV29-1	TRBJ1-1	.	TGCAGCGTTGACAAGGGGAATCCGAACACTGAAGCTTTCTTT	CSVDKGNPNTEAFF
.	TRBV4-2	TRBJ1-1	.	TGTGCCAGCAGCCAAGCCTCGAGGGACACTGAAGCTTTCTTT	CASSQASRDTEAFF
few	TRBV7-2	TRBJ2-7	.	TGTGCCAGCGGAGTTCGCGACAGTTCCTACGAGCAGTACTTC	CASGVRDSSYEQYF
.	TRBV29-1	TRBJ2-3	.	TGCAGCGTCACGGAGGTCGATACGCAGTATTTT	CSVTEVDTQYF
.	TRBV30	TRBJ2-7	TRBD1	TGTGCCGGGAGGGACAGGGGGTATTACGAGCAGTACTTC	CAGRDRGYYEQYF
.	TRBV27	TRBJ2-1	TRBD2	TGTGCCAGCAGCACGGGACTATCCTCCTACAATGAGCAGTTCTTC	CASSTGLSSYNEQFF
.	TRBV5-4	TRBJ2-5	TRBD2	TGTGCCAGCAGCCCGGGACTACCTCAAGAGACCCAGTACTTC	CASSPGLPQETQYF
few	TRBV6-6	TRBJ2-3	.	TGTGCCAGCAGCCCTGGAGGGCCATCGGATACGCAGTATTTT	CASSPGGPSDTQYF
few	TRBV29-1	TRBJ2-7	.	TGCAGCGTTGGAGGGGAAGACAGCAGGCCCTACGAGCAGTACTTC	CSVGGEDSRPYEQYF
.	TRBV5-1	TRBJ2-5	TRBD1	TGCGCCAGCAGTTCGGGACAGGGGGAGACCCAGTACTTC	CASSSGQGETQYF
.	TRBV29-1	TRBJ2-1	TRBD2	TGCAGCGTTGGAAGGACTAGCGGCACGAATGAGCAGTTCTTC	CSVGRTSGTNEQFF
.	TRBV9	TRBJ1-5	TRBD1	TGTGCCAGCAGCGTACAGGGGGATAAGCCCCAGCATTTT	CASSVQGDKPQHF
.	TRBV9	TRBJ2-1	.	TGTGCCAGCAGCGTAGCAGACTACAATGAGCAGTTCTTC	CASSVADYNEQFF
few	TRBV5-1	TRBJ2-6	.	TGCGCCAGCAGCCTCAGGGTCGGGAGCTCTGGGGCCAACGTCCTGACTTTC	CASSLRVGSSGANVLTF
few	TRBV29-1	TRBJ2-2	.	TGCAGCGTTGATAGCATGAACACCGGGGAGCTGTTTTTT	CSVDSMNTGELFF
.	TRBV4-2	TRBJ1-5	.	TGTGCCAGCAGCCAAGAAGGCGGGAGGACCCAGCATTTT	CASSQEGGRTQHF
once	TRBV29-1	TRBJ2-3	.	TGCAGCGTGGATCCCGGGAACCCCTCTACAGATACGCAGTATTTT	CSVDPGNPSTDTQYF
.	TRBV7-9	TRBJ1-2	TRBD1	TGTGCCAGCAGCTTCGCCGGACAGGGATATGGCTACACCTTC	CASSFAGQGYGYTF
.	TRBV9	TRBJ1-3	TRBD1	TGTGCCAGCAGCGCCCGGGACAGCTGGAACACCATATATTTT	CASSARDSWNTIYF
.	TRBV4-2	TRBJ2-7	.	TGTGCCAGCAGCCAAAGGTCGGACGGAAGCTACGAGCAGTACTTC	CASSQRSDGSYEQYF
.	TRBV9	TRBJ2-5	.	TGTGCCAGCAGCGCATTACAGGTTACGCAAGAGACCCAGTACTTC	CASSALQVTQETQYF
once	TRBV30	TRBJ2-2	.	TGTGCCTGGAGTCCCGGGATAAGGGAGCTGTTTTTT	CAWSPGIRELFF
.	TRBV27	TRBJ1-1	.	TGTGCCAGCAGTTTATCGATGTTGCGGGGCCTAAACACTGAAGCTTTCTTT	CASSLSMLRGLNTEAFF
few	TRBV6-1	TRBJ1-5	.	TGTGCCAGCAGGGACTACAGCGTCAATCAGCCCCAGCATTTT	CASRDYSVNQPQHF
.	TRBV5-1	TRBJ2-1	.	TGCGCCAGCAGCTTACCCCAACGAGGTCCCTACAATGAGCAGTTCTTC	CASSLPQRGPYNEQFF
.	TRBV7-7	TRBJ2-5	.	TGTGCTAGCAGCTTACTAGGCGGGGAGACCCAGTACTTC	CASSLLGGETQYF
.	TRBV5-1	TRBJ2-3	TRBD2	TGCGCCAGCAGCTTGGCGGCGGGAGGGCCCGTTCGCGCGCAGTATTTT	CASSLAAGGPVRAQYF
.	TRBV4-1	TRBJ2-3	TRBD2	TGCGCCAGCAGCCGAGGGGTAGCGGGATCAGCAGATACGCAGTATTTT	CASSRGVAGSADTQYF
few	TRBV29-1	TRBJ1-1	.	TGCAGCGTTGAACCAGGGGTAACTGAAGCTTTCTTT	CSVEPGVTEAFF
few	TRBV29-1	TRBJ2-1	TRBD1	TGCAGCGTGGTAACAGGGGGCCAGGGGAATGAGCAGTTCTTC	CSVVTGGQGNEQFF
.	TRBV7-9	TRBJ2-1	TRBD1	TGTGCCAGCAGCTTCGTGGACAGGGAGCAGTTCTTC	CASSFVDREQFF
.	TRBV29-1	TRBJ2-7	TRBD2	TGCAGCGTGAAGGGACTAGCGGGACACTCCTACGAGCAGTACTTC	CSVKGLAGHSYEQYF
.	TRBV30	TRBJ1-1	TRBD1	TGTGCCTGGAACCCCGGGACAGGGGAGGCCACTGAAGCTTTCTTT	CAWNPGTGEATEAFF
.	TRBV5-1	TRBJ2-7	TRBD1	TGCGCCAGCAGCTTGGGACAGGGTGAGCACGAGCAGTACTTC	CASSLGQGEHEQYF
.	TRBV30	TRBJ2-5	TRBD2	TGTGCCTGGAGTGTAGTGGGGAGGGGAGGGGTCCAACAAGAGACCCAGTACTTC	CAWSVVGRGGVQQETQYF